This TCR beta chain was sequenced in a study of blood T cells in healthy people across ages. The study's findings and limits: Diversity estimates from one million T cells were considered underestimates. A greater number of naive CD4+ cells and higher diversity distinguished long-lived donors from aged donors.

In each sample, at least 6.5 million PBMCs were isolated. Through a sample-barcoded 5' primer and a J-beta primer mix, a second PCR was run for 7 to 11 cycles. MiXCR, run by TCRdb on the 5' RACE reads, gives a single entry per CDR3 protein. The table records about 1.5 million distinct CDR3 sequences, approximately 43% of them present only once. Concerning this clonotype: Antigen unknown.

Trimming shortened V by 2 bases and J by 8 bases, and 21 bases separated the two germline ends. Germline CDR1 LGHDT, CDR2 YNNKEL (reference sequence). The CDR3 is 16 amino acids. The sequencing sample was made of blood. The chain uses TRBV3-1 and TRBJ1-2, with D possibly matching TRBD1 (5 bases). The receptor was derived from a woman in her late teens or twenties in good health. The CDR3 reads CASSQSVRAGREGYTF. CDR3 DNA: TGTGCCAGCAGCCAAAGCGTAAGGGCAGGGCGTGAGGGCTACACCTTC.